One sample yielded the 6 T cell receptor beta chains listed below, sequenced in a study of T cell clonotyping in hematopoietic cell transplantation. TCRdb's copy holds only in-frame clones and misses some; the assay was immunoSEQ multiplex PCR. The data contain some 27,000 clones, approximately 81% of them singletons. Stated time point: recipient sample about 28 days before transplant, after cytoreduction. Here the sequenced sample was peripheral blood mononuclear cells, taken before stem cell transplant. These receptors came from a man in his forties with acute myeloid leukemia. Some clones in this sample may be carry-over from other donors' samples.

This chain connects TRBV4-3 to TRBJ2-7; 12 bases line up with TRBD1. The CDR3 totals 16 residues. The junction had 8 bases not matched to a gene; V was cut back by 4 bases and J by 4 bases. CDR1 LGHNA and CDR2 YSLEER come from the germline V gene. CDR3 bases: TGCGCCAGCAGCCCCCTTTTGGGACAGGGGGCTTACGAGCAGTACTTC. It codes for CASSPLLGQGAYEQYF.

The chain links TRBV2 to TRBJ2-1; TRBD2 might be the D (6 bases). Germline CDR1 reads SNHLY; CDR2 reads FYNNEI. The CDR3 runs to 12 residues. The V end was cut by 7 bases, the J end by 6 bases, with 10 bases between. The DNA of the CDR3 is TGTGCCAGCAAGGGAGGTGGCAATGAGCAGTTCTTC. As protein: CASKGGGNEQFF.

The chain employs TRBV28 and TRBJ1-5; D perhaps matches TRBD1 (5 bases). The CDR3 is 15 residues long. V was cut by 5 bases and J by 6 bases, with 17 bases left in between. Germline loops: CDR1 MDHEN, CDR2 SYDVKM. CDR3 bases: TGTGCCAGCAGTGGGGACGGCGACGAAGGTCAGCCCCAGCATTTT. Translated, it gives CASSGDGDEGQPQHF.

This rearrangement joins TRBV11-3 to TRBJ1-3; possibly TRBD1 for D (5 bases). Germline V gene data show CDR1 as SGHNT and CDR2 as YENEEA. The germline V and J ends were trimmed by 3 bases and 3 bases, with 9 bases remaining between them. CDR3 length: 14 residues. The CDR3 loop is CASSFGGYGNTIYF. In DNA, the CDR3 is TGTGCCAGCAGCTTCGGGGGATATGGAAACACCATATATTTT.

This clone was recorded once. This chain uses TRBV28 with TRBJ1-2; D not certain. V lost 11 bases, J lost 8 bases, and 15 bases lay in between. Per the germline V gene, CDR1 is MDHEN and CDR2 is SYDVKM. This CDR3 comprises 11 residues. The CDR3 region has the DNA TGTGCCGCGGGAGAACGAGTCGGCTACACCTTC. Protein sequence: CAAGERVGYTF.

The chain uses TRBV6-6 and TRBJ1-1; 10 nucleotides line up with TRBD1. The V gene's germline CDR1 is MNHNY and CDR2 SVGAGI (reference sequence). The CDR3 is 16 residues long. V dropped 9 bases and J dropped 0; count of bases not matched to a gene: 10. The CDR3 DNA is TGTGCCAGTATCCCGGGACAGGGGCATATGAACACTGAAGCTTTCTTT. Translated, it gives CASIPGQGHMNTEAFF.